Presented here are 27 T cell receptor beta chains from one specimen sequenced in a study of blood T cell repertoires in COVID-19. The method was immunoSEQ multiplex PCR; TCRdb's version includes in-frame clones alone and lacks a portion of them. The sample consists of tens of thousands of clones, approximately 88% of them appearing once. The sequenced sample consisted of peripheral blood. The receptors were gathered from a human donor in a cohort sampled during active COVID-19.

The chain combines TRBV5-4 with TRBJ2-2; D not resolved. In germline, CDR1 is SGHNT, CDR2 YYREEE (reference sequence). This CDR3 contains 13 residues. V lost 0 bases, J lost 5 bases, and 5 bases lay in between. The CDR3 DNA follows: TGTGCCAGCAGCTTGGACAAAACCGGGGAGCTGTTTTTT. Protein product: CASSLDKTGELFF.

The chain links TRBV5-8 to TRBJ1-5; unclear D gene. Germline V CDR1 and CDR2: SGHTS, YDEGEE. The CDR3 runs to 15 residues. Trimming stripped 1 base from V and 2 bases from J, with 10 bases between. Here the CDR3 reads CASSLIGTGNQPQHF. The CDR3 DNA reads TGTGCCAGCAGCTTGATTGGTACTGGCAATCAGCCCCAGCATTTT.

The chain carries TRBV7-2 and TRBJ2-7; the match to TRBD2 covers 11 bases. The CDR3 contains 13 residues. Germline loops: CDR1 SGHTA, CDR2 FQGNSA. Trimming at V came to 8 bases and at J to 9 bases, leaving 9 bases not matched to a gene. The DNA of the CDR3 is TGTGCCAGCCAACTAGCGGGAGTAAGGGTGCAGTACTTC. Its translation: CASQLAGVRVQYF.

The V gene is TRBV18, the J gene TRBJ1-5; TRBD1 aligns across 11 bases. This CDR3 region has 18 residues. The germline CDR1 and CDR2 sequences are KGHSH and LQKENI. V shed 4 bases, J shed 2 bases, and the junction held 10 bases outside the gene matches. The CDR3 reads CASSQGQGALIGNQPQHF. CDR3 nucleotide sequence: TGTGCCAGCTCACAAGGACAGGGGGCCTTAATCGGCAATCAGCCCCAGCATTTT.

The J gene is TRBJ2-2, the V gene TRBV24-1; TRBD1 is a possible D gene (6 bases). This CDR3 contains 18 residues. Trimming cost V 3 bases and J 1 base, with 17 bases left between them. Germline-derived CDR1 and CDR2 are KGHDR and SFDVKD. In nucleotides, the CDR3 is TGTGCCACCAGTGATATAGTCTCGACAGGACGGAACACCGGGGAGCTGTTTTTT. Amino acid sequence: CATSDIVSTGRNTGELFF.

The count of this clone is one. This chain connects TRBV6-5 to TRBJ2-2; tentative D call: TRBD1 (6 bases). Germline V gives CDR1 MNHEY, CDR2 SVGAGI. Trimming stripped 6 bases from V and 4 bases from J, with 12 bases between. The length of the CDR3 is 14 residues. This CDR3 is CASSEDRPTGELFF. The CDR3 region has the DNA TGTGCCAGCAGCGAGGACAGACCCACCGGGGAGCTGTTTTTT.

The CDR3 is CASSQVNTEAFF. The DNA of the CDR3 is TGTGCCAGCAGTCAGGTGAACACTGAAGCTTTCTTT. The rearrangement joins TRBV6-2 or TRBV6-3 to TRBJ1-1; D not resolved. Trimming shortened V by 5 bases and J by 0 bases, and 4 bases separated the two germline ends. Looked up from germline, CDR1 is MNHEY and CDR2 is SVGEGT. The CDR3 spans 12 residues.

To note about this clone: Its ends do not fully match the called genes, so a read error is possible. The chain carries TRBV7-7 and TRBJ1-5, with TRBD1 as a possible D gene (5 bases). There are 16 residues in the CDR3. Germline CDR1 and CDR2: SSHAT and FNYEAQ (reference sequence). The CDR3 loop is CASSLGAGWFNQPQHF. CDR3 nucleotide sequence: TGTGCTAGCAGCTTAGGGGCAGGTTGGTTCAATCAGCCCCAGCATTTT.

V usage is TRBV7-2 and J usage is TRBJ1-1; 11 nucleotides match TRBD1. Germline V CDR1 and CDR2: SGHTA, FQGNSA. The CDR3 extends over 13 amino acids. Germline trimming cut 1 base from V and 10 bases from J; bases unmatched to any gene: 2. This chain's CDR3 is CASSLEGTGGAFF. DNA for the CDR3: TGTGCCAGCAGCTTAGAAGGGACAGGGGGAGCTTTCTTT.

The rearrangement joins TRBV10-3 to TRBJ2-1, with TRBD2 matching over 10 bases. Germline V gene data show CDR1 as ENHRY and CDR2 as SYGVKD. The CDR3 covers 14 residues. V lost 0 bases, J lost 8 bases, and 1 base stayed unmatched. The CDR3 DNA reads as TGTGCCATCAGTGAGTCGGGGACTAGCGATGAGCAGTTCTTC. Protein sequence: CAISESGTSDEQFF.

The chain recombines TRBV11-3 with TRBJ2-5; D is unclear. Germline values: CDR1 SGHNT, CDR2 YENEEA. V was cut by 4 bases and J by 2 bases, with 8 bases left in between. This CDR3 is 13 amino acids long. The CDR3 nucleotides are TGTGCCAGCAGCTCGAACTCACAAGAGACCCAGTACTTC. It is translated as CASSSNSQETQYF. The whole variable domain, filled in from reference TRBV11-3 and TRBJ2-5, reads EAGVVQSPRYKIIEKKQPVAFWCNPISGHNTLYWYLQNLGQGPELLIRYENEEAVDDSQLPKDRFSAERLKGVDSTLKIQPAELGDSAVYLCASSSNSQETQYFGPGTRLLVL.

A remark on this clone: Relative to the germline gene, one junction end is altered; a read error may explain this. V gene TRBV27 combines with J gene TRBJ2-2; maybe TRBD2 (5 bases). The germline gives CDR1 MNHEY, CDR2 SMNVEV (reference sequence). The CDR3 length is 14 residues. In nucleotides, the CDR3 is TGTGCCAGCGGTTTAATGACTATCCCCGGGGAGCTGTTTTTT. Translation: CASGLMTIPGELFF.

CDR3: CASSSNPGVQYF. Here the CDR3 DNA reads TGTGCCAGCAGCTCAAACCCAGGGGTGCAGTACTTC. The V call is TRBV11-3, the J call TRBJ2-7; perhaps TRBD1 as D (6 bases). This CDR3 has 12 residues. Trimming cost V 4 bases and J 9 bases, with 13 bases left between them. Germline V lookup: CDR1 SGHNT, CDR2 YENEEA.

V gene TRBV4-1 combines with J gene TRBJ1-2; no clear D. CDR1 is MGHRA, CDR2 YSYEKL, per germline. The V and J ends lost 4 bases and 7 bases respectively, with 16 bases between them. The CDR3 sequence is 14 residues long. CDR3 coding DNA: TGCGCCAGCAGCCCTACTGACCCCAGCGGTGGCTACACCTTC. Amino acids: CASSPTDPSGGYTF.

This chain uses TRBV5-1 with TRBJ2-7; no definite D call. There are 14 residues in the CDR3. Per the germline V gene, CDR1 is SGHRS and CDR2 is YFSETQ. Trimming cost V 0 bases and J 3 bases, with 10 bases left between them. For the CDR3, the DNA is TGCGCCAGCAGCTTGGAAGCGATCAACTACGAGCAGTACTTC. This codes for CASSLEAINYEQYF.

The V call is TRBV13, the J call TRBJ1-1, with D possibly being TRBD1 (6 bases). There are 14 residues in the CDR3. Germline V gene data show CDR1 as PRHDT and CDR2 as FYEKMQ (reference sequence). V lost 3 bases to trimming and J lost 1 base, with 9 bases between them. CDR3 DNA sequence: TGTGCCAGCAGCTTCCCGACAGGGAACACTGAAGCTTTCTTT. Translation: CASSFPTGNTEAFF. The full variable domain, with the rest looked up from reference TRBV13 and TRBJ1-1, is AAGVIQSPRHLIKEKRETATLKCYPIPRHDTVYWYQQGPGQDPQFLISFYEKMQSDKGSIPDRFSAQQFSDYHSELNMSSLELGDSALYFCASSFPTGNTEAFFGQGTRLTVV.

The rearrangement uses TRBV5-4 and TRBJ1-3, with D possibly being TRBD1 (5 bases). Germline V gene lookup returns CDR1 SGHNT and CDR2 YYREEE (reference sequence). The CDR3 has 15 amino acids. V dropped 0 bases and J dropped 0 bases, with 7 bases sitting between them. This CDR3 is CASSLGQNSGNTIYF. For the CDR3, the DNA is TGTGCCAGCAGCTTGGGACAGAACTCTGGAAACACCATATATTTT.

In nucleotides, the CDR3 is TGTGCCAGCAGCGCCCAACAGGGAACTGAAGCTTTCTTT. Translated, it gives CASSAQQGTEAFF. V and J are TRBV2 and TRBJ1-1, with a tentative D call TRBD1 (6 bases). The CDR3 totals 13 residues. Germline V gene sequence: CDR1 SNHLY, CDR2 FYNNEI. Trimming cost V 6 bases and J 5 bases, with 13 bases left between them.

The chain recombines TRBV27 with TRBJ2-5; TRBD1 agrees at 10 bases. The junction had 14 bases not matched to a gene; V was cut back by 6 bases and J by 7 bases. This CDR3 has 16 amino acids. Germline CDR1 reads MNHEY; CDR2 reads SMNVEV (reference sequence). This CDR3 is CASRVQTGGDRGTQYF. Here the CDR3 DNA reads TGTGCCAGCAGGGTACAGACAGGGGGCGATCGAGGGACCCAGTACTTC.

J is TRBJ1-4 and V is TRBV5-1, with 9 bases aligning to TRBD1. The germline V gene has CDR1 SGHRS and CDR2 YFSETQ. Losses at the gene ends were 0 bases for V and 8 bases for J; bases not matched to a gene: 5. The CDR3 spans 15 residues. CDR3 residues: CASSLGPTGGEKLFF. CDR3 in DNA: TGCGCCAGCAGCTTGGGGCCCACAGGGGGCGAAAAACTGTTTTTT.

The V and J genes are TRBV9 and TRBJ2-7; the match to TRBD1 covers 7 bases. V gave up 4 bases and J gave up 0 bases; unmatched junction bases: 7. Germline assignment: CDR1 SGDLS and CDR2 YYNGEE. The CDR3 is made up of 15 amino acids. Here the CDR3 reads CASSPDEGASYEQYF. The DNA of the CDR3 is TGTGCCAGCAGCCCAGATGAGGGGGCCTCCTACGAGCAGTACTTC.

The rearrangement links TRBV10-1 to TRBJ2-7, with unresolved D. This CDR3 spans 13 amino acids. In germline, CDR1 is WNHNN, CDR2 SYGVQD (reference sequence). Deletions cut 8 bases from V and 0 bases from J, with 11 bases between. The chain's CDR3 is CASCRRSSYEQYF. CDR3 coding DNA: TGCGCCAGCTGTCGACGGAGCTCCTACGAGCAGTACTTC.

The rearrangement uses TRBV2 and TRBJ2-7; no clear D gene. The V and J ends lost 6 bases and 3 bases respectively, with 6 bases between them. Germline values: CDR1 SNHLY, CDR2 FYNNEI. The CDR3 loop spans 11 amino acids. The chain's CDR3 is CASRLYYEQYF. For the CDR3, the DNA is TGTGCCAGCAGACTCTACTACGAGCAGTACTTC.

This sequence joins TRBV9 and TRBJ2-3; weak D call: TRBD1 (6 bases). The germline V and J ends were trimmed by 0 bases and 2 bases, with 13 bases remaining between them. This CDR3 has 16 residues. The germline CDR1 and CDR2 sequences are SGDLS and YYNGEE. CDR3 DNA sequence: TGTGCCAGCAGCGTAGAAGTCAACAGGGTCACAGATACGCAGTATTTT. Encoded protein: CASSVEVNRVTDTQYF. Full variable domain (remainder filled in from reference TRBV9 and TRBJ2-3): DSGVTQTPKHLITATGQRVTLRCSPRSGDLSVYWYQQSLDQGLQFLIQYYNGEERAKGNILERFSAQQFPDLHSELNLSSLELGDSALYFCASSVEVNRVTDTQYFGPGTRLTVL.

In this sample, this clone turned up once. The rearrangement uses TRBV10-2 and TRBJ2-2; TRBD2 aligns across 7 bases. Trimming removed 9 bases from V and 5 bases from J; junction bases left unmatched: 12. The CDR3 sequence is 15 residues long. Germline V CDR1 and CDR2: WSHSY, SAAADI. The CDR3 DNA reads TGCGCCAGACTAGCACGAGCGGGACCAACCGGGGAGCTGTTTTTT. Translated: CARLARAGPTGELFF.

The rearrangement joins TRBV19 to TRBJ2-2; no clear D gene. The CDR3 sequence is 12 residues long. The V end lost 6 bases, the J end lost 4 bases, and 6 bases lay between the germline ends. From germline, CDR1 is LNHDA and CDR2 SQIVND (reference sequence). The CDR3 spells CASSFITGELFF. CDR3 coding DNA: TGTGCCAGTAGCTTTATCACCGGGGAGCTGTTTTTT.

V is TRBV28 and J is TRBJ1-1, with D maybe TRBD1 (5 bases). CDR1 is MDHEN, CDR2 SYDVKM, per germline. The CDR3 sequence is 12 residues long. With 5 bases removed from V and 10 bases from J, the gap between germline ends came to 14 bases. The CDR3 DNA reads TGTGCCAGCAGTCCTCAACTGGGGGGAGCTTTCTTT. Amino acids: CASSPQLGGAFF.